The 16 T cell receptor beta chains below were found in one sample sequenced in a study of OX40 agonist ivuxolimab in advanced cancers. Repertoires were generated with immunoSEQ multiplex PCR, while TCRdb's copy carries only in-frame clones and drops some. Of around 50,000 clones listed, roughly 90% were seen once; the top ten hold about 8%. The sequences come from CD4+ or CD8+ T cells sorted from blood, collected in a trial of the OX40 agonist ivuxolimab. Every receptor here comes from an adult with an advanced solid tumor such as melanoma, head and neck, liver or kidney cancer.

The CDR3 DNA is TGCGCCAGCAGCTTGGACCCTCTAGCGGGAGGAGATACGCAGTATTTT. Its translation: CASSLDPLAGGDTQYF. The chain carries TRBV5-1 and TRBJ2-3; 11 nucleotides line up with TRBD2. V trimming: 0 bases; J trimming: 5 bases; junction bases outside the gene matches: 5. CDR1 and CDR2 from the germline V gene are SGHRS and YFSETQ. CDR3 size: 16 residues.

This clone was detected only once. This chain connects TRBV7-9 to TRBJ2-5; D is undetermined. V gave up 1 base and J gave up 5 bases, with 14 bases separating them. The CDR3 is 15 residues long. Germline V gene sequence: CDR1 SEHNR, CDR2 FQNEAQ (reference sequence). The CDR3 DNA reads TGTGCCAGCAGCTTAGGTCTTGGCAGGATGGAGACCCAGTACTTC. Translating gives CASSLGLGRMETQYF.

The chain recombines TRBV10-3 with TRBJ1-3, with TRBD1 matching over 7 bases. This CDR3 contains 15 residues. CDR1 is ENHRY and CDR2 is SYGVKD in the germline V gene. J gave up 0 bases and V 6 bases, and 5 bases lay outside the gene matches. The CDR3 here is CAISGGQLSGNTIYF. Here the CDR3 DNA reads TGTGCCATCAGCGGGGGACAGCTCTCTGGAAACACCATATATTTT.

V usage is TRBV9 and J usage is TRBJ2-1; 9 bases align to TRBD1. J lost 4 bases, V lost 3 bases, and 5 bases had no gene match. Germline V lookup: CDR1 SGDLS, CDR2 YYNGEE. The CDR3 sequence is 15 residues long. CDR3 sequence (DNA): TGTGCCAGCAGCGAGGACAGGGGTTCTTACAATGAGCAGTTCTTC. Translation gives CASSEDRGSYNEQFF.

The chain recombines TRBV28 with TRBJ2-6; D remains unclear. The CDR3 spans 13 residues. V was pared by 6 bases and J by 3 bases, with 6 bases between. Germline V lookup: CDR1 MDHEN, CDR2 SYDVKM. In DNA form, the CDR3 reads TGTGCCAGCAGCAGAGATGGGGCCAACGTCCTGACTTTC. Encoded protein: CASSRDGANVLTF.

The rearrangement links TRBV5-1 to TRBJ1-2, with a weak D call TRBD1 (5 bases). Trimming left V 0 bases short and J 7 bases short, with 7 bases between. The CDR3 contains 12 residues. The germline V gene has CDR1 SGHRS and CDR2 YFSETQ. In DNA, the CDR3 is TGCGCCAGCAGCTTGGACGGGGCTGGCTACACCTTC. Its protein product is CASSLDGAGYTF.

The chain links TRBV5-1 to TRBJ1-1, with a possible D match to TRBD1 (5 bases). The germline gives CDR1 SGHRS, CDR2 YFSETQ. V was clipped by 1 base and J by 0 bases, with 10 bases between them. This CDR3 has 15 residues. The CDR3 region is CASSLLQAMNTEAFF. CDR3 nucleotide sequence: TGCGCCAGCAGCTTGTTACAGGCCATGAACACTGAAGCTTTCTTT.

The chain has TRBV18 and TRBJ1-1; 9 bases line up with TRBD1. Germline CDR1 KGHSH, CDR2 LQKENI. V gave up 1 base and J gave up 6 bases; unmatched junction bases: 6. This CDR3 is built from 15 residues. The CDR3 loop reads CASSPLRDRAAEAFF. DNA of the CDR3: TGTGCCAGCTCACCACTCCGGGACAGGGCGGCTGAAGCTTTCTTT.

The rearrangement uses TRBV27 and TRBJ2-7, with a weak D call TRBD2 (5 bases). Trimming left V 6 bases short and J 3 bases short, with 12 bases between. Per germline, CDR1 MNHEY and CDR2 SMNVEV (reference sequence). This CDR3 contains 13 residues. CDR3 bases: TGTGCCAGCAGCACTAGGAGCGGCTACGAGCAGTACTTC. Amino acids: CASSTRSGYEQYF.

This clone has just a few counts. V usage is TRBV2 and J usage is TRBJ1-5; TRBD1 matches at 7 bases. CDR1 is SNHLY, CDR2 FYNNEI, per germline. J lost 4 bases, V lost 8 bases, and 2 bases had no gene match. The CDR3 has 12 residues. The CDR3 DNA is TGTGCCAGCGGGGACAGTAATCAGCCCCAGCATTTT. This translates into CASGDSNQPQHF.

The chain employs TRBV28 and TRBJ2-1; 13 bases are shared with TRBD2. The CDR3 is 15 amino acids. Germline assignment: CDR1 MDHEN and CDR2 SYDVKM. The V gene end was trimmed by 10 bases and the J gene end by 8 bases; junction bases not matched to a gene: 11. The CDR3 loop reads CANPLLAGGPDEQFF. In DNA form, the CDR3 reads TGTGCCAACCCATTACTAGCGGGAGGGCCGGATGAGCAGTTCTTC. Combining the CDR3 with reference TRBV28 and TRBJ2-1 gives the whole variable domain DVKVTQSSRYLVKRTGEKVFLECVQDMDHENMFWYRQDPGLGLRLIYFSYDVKMKEKGDIPEGYSVSREKKERFSLILESASTNQTSMYLCANPLLAGGPDEQFFGPGTRLTVL.

There are a few counts of this clone. This chain uses TRBV29-1 with TRBJ2-1; maybe TRBD2 (5 bases). Germline V gene data show CDR1 as SQVTM and CDR2 as ANQGSEA. This CDR3 contains 11 residues. V lost 7 bases, J lost 6 bases, and 10 bases lay in between. DNA for the CDR3: TGCAGCGCCGGGATTCCCAATGAGCAGTTCTTC. Translation: CSAGIPNEQFF.

This rearrangement joins TRBV27 to TRBJ1-5; 9 bases align to TRBD1. Germline trimming cut 5 bases from V and 6 bases from J; bases unmatched to any gene: 14. CDR1 MNHEY and CDR2 SMNVEV come from the germline V gene (reference sequence). The CDR3 is made up of 17 amino acids. CDR3 in DNA: TGTGCCAGCAGTAACCTCCCGGGGACAGGGATAATTCAGCCCCAGCATTTT. Amino acids: CASSNLPGTGIIQPQHF.

V gene TRBV19 combines with J gene TRBJ1-1; TRBD1 might be the D (5 bases). V lost 1 base to trimming and J lost 6 bases, with 12 bases between them. Germline lookup yields CDR1 LNHDA and CDR2 SQIVND (reference sequence). The CDR3 loop spans 14 amino acids. The CDR3 here is CASSIATPGAEAFF. CDR3 DNA sequence: TGTGCCAGTAGTATAGCGACGCCGGGGGCTGAAGCTTTCTTT.

J is TRBJ2-7 and V is TRBV6-6; D gene ambiguous. The CDR3 is 12 amino acids. Deletions cut 8 bases from V and 6 bases from J, with 14 bases between. The germline CDR1 and CDR2 sequences are MNHNY and SVGAGI (reference sequence). The CDR3, as DNA: TGTGCCAGCCAGGACGGATACTCCGAGCAGTACTTC. It encodes CASQDGYSEQYF.

The chain has TRBV6-1 and TRBJ2-7; possibly TRBD1 for D (6 bases). This CDR3 has 14 amino acids. The germline V and J ends were trimmed by 7 bases and 4 bases, with 17 bases remaining between them. Germline-derived CDR1 and CDR2 are MNHNS and SASEGT. CDR3: CASNQGLREYEQYF. As DNA, the CDR3 is TGTGCCAGCAACCAGGGGCTTAGGGAATACGAGCAGTACTTC.